The 27 T cell receptor beta chains in this list originate from one sample, sequenced in a study of cytomegalovirus exposure and HLA in healthy donors listed by TCRdb under 2017. Receptors were amplified or captured by the immunoSEQ multiplex PCR assay. The multiplex PCR relied on a mix of 60 forward primers for TCR Vbeta segments and 13 reverse primers for TCR Jbeta segments. The clones in this table, taken by TCRdb from immuneACCESS, are in-frame only. Not every clone is retained; where verified, under half of the shortfall comes from an unresolved V gene, and the cause of the rest is unknown. The sample table shows around 130,000 clones, and over 60% are seen once. The ten largest clones capture about 8% of the sample. Source material: PBMCs. These receptors came from a woman aged 40 to 50 in good health and CMV-seropositive.

The V gene is TRBV6-5, the J gene TRBJ2-3, with 11 bases fitting TRBD2. This CDR3 is built from 14 residues. V dropped 6 bases and J dropped 5; count of bases not matched to a gene: 4. The germline V gene has CDR1 MNHEY and CDR2 SVGAGI. CDR3 amino acids: CASSGLAGGDTQYF. The CDR3 region has the DNA TGTGCCAGCAGCGGACTAGCGGGTGGAGATACGCAGTATTTT.

V is TRBV27 and J is TRBJ1-6; perhaps TRBD1 as D (5 bases). CDR3 length equals 14 residues. Per the germline V gene, CDR1 is MNHEY and CDR2 is SMNVEV (reference sequence). V was cut by 3 bases and J by 10 bases, with 13 bases left in between. CDR3 protein: CASSFGDGGSPLHF. CDR3 in DNA: TGTGCCAGCAGTTTCGGGGACGGGGGGTCACCCCTCCACTTT.

The V gene is TRBV19, the J gene TRBJ2-5, with D tentatively TRBD2 (6 bases). This CDR3 spans 14 amino acids. V shed 2 bases and J shed 4 bases, with 11 bases lying between them. Germline lookup yields CDR1 LNHDA and CDR2 SQIVND (reference sequence). CDR3 amino acids: CASSITMGGETQYF. In DNA, the CDR3 is TGTGCCAGTAGTATAACAATGGGAGGAGAGACCCAGTACTTC.

This chain links TRBV28 with TRBJ2-2, with D uncertain. Trimming removed 4 bases from V and 11 bases from J, with 8 bases in between. Germline V gene lookup returns CDR1 MDHEN and CDR2 SYDVKM. The CDR3 is 11 residues long. This chain's CDR3 is CASSSPVELFF. Here the CDR3 DNA reads TGTGCCAGCAGTTCCCCCGTAGAGCTGTTTTTT.

This CDR3 is CASSYSNGGWETQYF. The CDR3 DNA is TGTGCCAGCAGTTACTCGAATGGAGGGTGGGAGACCCAGTACTTC. V and J are TRBV6-5 and TRBJ2-5; D is perhaps TRBD2 (6 bases). CDR1 and CDR2 (germline): MNHEY, SVGAGI. The CDR3 spans 15 residues. Trimming removed 0 bases from V and 5 bases from J, with 13 bases in between.

The table lists this clone with a few counts. The J gene is TRBJ1-2, the V gene TRBV7-2; tentatively, D is TRBD1 (5 bases). Between the trimmed V and J ends, which lost 1 base and 8 bases, there was a span of 11 bases. CDR1 and CDR2 (germline): SGHTA, FQGNSA. CDR3 length: 13 residues. The CDR3 DNA reads TGTGCCAGCAGCTTAGTGGGGGGGACCGGCTACACCTTC. Protein: CASSLVGGTGYTF.

This clone has a handful of counts. V gene TRBV11-2 combines with J gene TRBJ2-2; the match to TRBD1 covers 7 bases. V lost 0 bases, J lost 7 bases, and 8 bases stayed unmatched. The CDR3 totals 16 residues. Per germline, CDR1 SGHAT and CDR2 FQNNGV. In nucleotides, the CDR3 is TGTGCCAGCAGCTTAGATCCCCGGACAGGCAGCGGGGAGCTGTTTTTT. It specifies CASSLDPRTGSGELFF.

CDR3 protein: CASSLLDQPQHF. DNA for the CDR3: TGTGCCAGTAGTCTCCTCGATCAGCCCCAGCATTTT. The chain combines TRBV19 with TRBJ1-5; D ambiguous. V dropped 5 bases and J dropped 5 bases, with 7 bases sitting between them. The germline CDR1 and CDR2 sequences are LNHDA and SQIVND (reference sequence). The CDR3 sequence is 12 residues long.

The V and J genes are TRBV5-1 and TRBJ1-4; a weak D match, TRBD1 (6 bases). The V end was cut by 0 bases, the J end by 6 bases, with 12 bases between. This CDR3 is 15 amino acids long. CDR1 and CDR2 (germline): SGHRS, YFSETQ. CDR3 sequence (DNA): TGCGCCAGCAGCTTGGGGAACAGGGACGATGAAAAACTGTTTTTT. Translation gives CASSLGNRDDEKLFF. Based on the CDR3 plus reference TRBV5-1 and TRBJ1-4, the full variable domain is KAGVTQTPRYLIKTRGQQVTLSCSPISGHRSVSWYQQTPGQGLQFLFEYFSETQRNKGNFPGRFSGRQFSNSRSEMNVSTLELGDSALYLCASSLGNRDDEKLFFGSGTQLSVL.

The chain carries TRBV10-3 and TRBJ2-2; D may be TRBD1 (7 bases). The V end was cut by 4 bases, the J end by 5 bases, with 11 bases between. This CDR3 comprises 14 residues. CDR1 and CDR2 (germline): ENHRY, SYGVKD. CDR3 sequence reads: CAISGRGQTGELFF. The CDR3 DNA is TGTGCCATCAGTGGGAGGGGGCAGACCGGGGAGCTGTTTTTT.

V usage is TRBV7-9 and J usage is TRBJ2-3; maybe TRBD2 (6 bases). CDR1 and CDR2 (germline): SEHNR, FQNEAQ (reference sequence). The CDR3 loop spans 16 amino acids. V was pared by 4 bases and J by 4 bases, with 18 bases between. The chain's CDR3 is CASSSSGLVGADTQYF. CDR3 bases: TGTGCCAGCAGCTCGTCGGGACTTGTTGGCGCAGATACGCAGTATTTT.

The chain uses TRBV2 and TRBJ2-3; 11 bases match TRBD2. The CDR3 totals 18 residues. V trimming: 6 bases; J trimming: 1 base; junction bases outside the gene matches: 12. From germline, CDR1 is SNHLY and CDR2 FYNNEI. CDR3 region: CASRGLAVTTDRTDTQYF. CDR3 sequence (DNA): TGTGCCAGCAGGGGACTAGCGGTTACCACAGACCGCACAGATACGCAGTATTTT.

The chain carries TRBV4-1 and TRBJ2-6; 9 nucleotides line up with TRBD1. There are 19 residues in the CDR3. V shed 6 bases, J shed 1 base, and the junction held 13 bases outside the gene matches. Germline V gene sequence: CDR1 MGHRA, CDR2 YSYEKL. DNA of the CDR3: TGCGCCAGCAGACTAACCAGGGACAGGGACTCTTCTGGGGCCAACGTCCTGACTTTC. Protein: CASRLTRDRDSSGANVLTF.

The chain employs TRBV19 and TRBJ2-1, with D tentatively TRBD2 (6 bases). Germline V CDR1 and CDR2: LNHDA, SQIVND (reference sequence). The CDR3 covers 15 residues. Trimming took 2 bases from V and 4 from J, leaving 12 bases between them. As DNA, the CDR3 is TGTGCCAGTAGTATACCGGACTACGGATACAATGAGCAGTTCTTC. Its translation is CASSIPDYGYNEQFF.

This chain uses TRBV7-9 with TRBJ2-7; D might be TRBD1 (6 bases). Looked up from germline, CDR1 is SEHNR and CDR2 is FQNEAQ (reference sequence). The V gene lost 3 bases and the J gene lost 6 bases, with 18 bases spanning the gap. The CDR3 loop spans 15 amino acids. Here the CDR3 DNA reads TGTGCCAGCAGCTTTGACCTCAGGGGATCGGGCGAGCAGTACTTC. It codes for CASSFDLRGSGEQYF.

There are a few counts of this clone. The chain is built from TRBV7-9 and TRBJ2-7; 14 positions agree with TRBD2. The germline V gene has CDR1 SEHNR and CDR2 FQNEAQ (reference sequence). The CDR3 has 16 amino acids. V shed 6 bases, J shed 5 bases, and the junction held 9 bases outside the gene matches. CDR3 nucleotide sequence: TGTGCCAGCAGTTGGACTAGCGGGAGGCTATCCGACGAGCAGTACTTC. Its translation is CASSWTSGRLSDEQYF.

The gene calls are TRBV5-4 and TRBJ1-1; tentative D call: TRBD1 (5 bases). The CDR3 contains 14 residues. The V end lost 1 base, the J end lost 4 bases, and 11 bases lay between the germline ends. Germline CDR1 and CDR2: SGHNT and YYREEE (reference sequence). CDR3 bases: TGTGCCAGCAGCTTGTCCACAAGGGGCACTGAAGCTTTCTTT. This codes for CASSLSTRGTEAFF.

This clone showed up just a few times. One end of the junction varies from germline; a read error may be responsible. V gene TRBV7-9 combines with J gene TRBJ1-2; 9 bases are shared with TRBD1. CDR1 and CDR2 (germline): SEHNR, FQNEAQ (reference sequence). This CDR3 comprises 15 residues. The CDR3 is CASSLGGQGNYGYPF. The CDR3, as DNA: TGTGCCAGCAGCTTAGGTGGACAGGGGAACTATGGCTACCCCTTC.

The DNA of the CDR3 is TGTGCCAGCACCATCCAAGAGACCCAGTACTTC. Protein sequence: CASTIQETQYF. This sequence joins TRBV6-1 and TRBJ2-5; D is undetermined. This CDR3 region has 11 residues. The germline V gene encodes CDR1 MNHNS and CDR2 SASEGT. V lost 7 bases and J lost 1, with 4 bases in between.

The chain employs TRBV6-4 and TRBJ2-1, with D perhaps matching TRBD1 (6 bases). The V gene lost 5 bases and the J gene lost 3 bases, with 14 bases spanning the gap. The CDR3 is made up of 15 amino acids. The germline V gene has CDR1 MRHNA and CDR2 SNTAGT. This chain's CDR3 is CASSRETGVYNEQFF. As DNA, the CDR3 is TGTGCCAGCAGTCGTGAGACAGGTGTCTACAATGAGCAGTTCTTC.

The chain recombines TRBV9 with TRBJ1-6, with TRBD1 identical over 7 bases. Germline V gene sequence: CDR1 SGDLS, CDR2 YYNGEE. V lost 3 bases and J lost 8; bases outside the gene matches: 8. The CDR3 consists of 15 residues. For the CDR3, the DNA is TGTGCCAGCAGCGCCCCCCCGGGACAGTATTCACCCCTCCACTTT. This translates into CASSAPPGQYSPLHF.

This sequence joins TRBV28 and TRBJ2-7, with 9 bases that match TRBD1. This CDR3 comprises 15 residues. The junction had 8 bases not matched to a gene; V was cut back by 6 bases and J by 2 bases. The germline CDR1 and CDR2 sequences are MDHEN and SYDVKM. The CDR3, as DNA: TGTGCCAGCAGGGCGGACAGGGGCCCCCCCTACGAGCAGTACTTC. As protein: CASRADRGPPYEQYF.

V and J are TRBV6-1 and TRBJ2-7; 8 bases align to TRBD1. The V gene's germline CDR1 is MNHNS and CDR2 SASEGT. The CDR3 is 12 amino acids. The V segment lost 8 bases and the J segment 5 bases; nucleotides outside the gene matches: 5. The CDR3 coding sequence is TGTGCCAGCGTCAGGGGGCTGAACGAGCAGTACTTC. Protein: CASVRGLNEQYF.

J is TRBJ2-3 and V is TRBV9, with 8 positions matching TRBD2. Unmatched junction bases numbered 3, after V lost 2 bases and J lost 4 bases. From germline, CDR1 is SGDLS and CDR2 YYNGEE. The CDR3 runs 14 residues. The CDR3 reads CASSVLLAADTQYF. The CDR3 DNA reads TGTGCCAGCAGCGTCTTACTAGCGGCAGATACGCAGTATTTT. Full variable domain (remainder filled in from reference TRBV9 and TRBJ2-3): DSGVTQTPKHLITATGQRVTLRCSPRSGDLSVYWYQQSLDQGLQFLIQYYNGEERAKGNILERFSAQQFPDLHSELNLSSLELGDSALYFCASSVLLAADTQYFGPGTRLTVL.

The chain links TRBV5-1 to TRBJ2-2; TRBD1 matches at 8 bases. Trimming cost V 4 bases and J 1 base; bases outside gene matches: 3. Germline V gene sequence: CDR1 SGHRS, CDR2 YFSETQ. CDR3 size: 15 residues. In nucleotides, the CDR3 is TGCGCCAGCAGCCCGACAGGGGTGAACACCGGGGAGCTGTTTTTT. This sequence encodes CASSPTGVNTGELFF.

This clone was counted only a few times. The chain combines TRBV4-2 with TRBJ2-5, with D uncertain. Trimming shortened V by 1 base and J by 3 bases, and 12 bases separated the two germline ends. This CDR3 comprises 15 residues. Germline V gene lookup returns CDR1 LGHNA and CDR2 YNFKEQ. As DNA, the CDR3 is TGTGCCAGCAGCCAAGGTGAATCGGTGGAAGAGACCCAGTACTTC. Translation: CASSQGESVEETQYF.

This clone was picked up a small number of times. The chain couples TRBV7-2 to TRBJ1-5; 10 bases match TRBD1. CDR1 and CDR2 (germline): SGHTA, FQGNSA. Unmatched junction bases numbered 5, after V lost 2 bases and J lost 7 bases. This CDR3 spans 15 amino acids. Here the CDR3 reads CASSLWTGGEQPQHF. The DNA of the CDR3 is TGTGCCAGCAGCTTATGGACAGGGGGGGAGCAGCCCCAGCATTTT.